This TCR beta chain was sequenced in a study of blood T cell repertoires in COVID-19. How the authors handled the data: Estimated nucleated cell counts came from reference gene primer amplification. TCRdb keeps only in-frame clones here, not all; method: immunoSEQ multiplex PCR. Clone size and the V and J calls come from that table; the DNA yielded D and trimming. The table shows 350,000 to 400,000 clones, with more than 80% occurring only once. The V gene's germline CDR1 is LGHDT and CDR2 YNNKEL (reference sequence). V lost 3 bases and J lost 10; bases outside the gene matches: 5. The CDR3 is 13 amino acids.

V gene TRBV3-1 (or the pseudogene TRBV3-2) combines with J gene TRBJ2-1, with 8 bases aligning to TRBD1. This clonotype was obtained from a man younger than 35 who had recovered from COVID-19. Sequencing used PBMCs or T cells enriched from blood (not recorded which). The DNA for the CDR3 is TGTGCCAGCAGCCAGTCGACAGGGGTCGAGCAGTTCTTC. This sequence encodes CASSQSTGVEQFF.